This record looks at one T cell receptor beta chain sequence and its context. J gave up 0 bases and V 6 bases, and 3 bases lay outside the gene matches. From germline, CDR1 is SNHLY and CDR2 FYNNEI. The CDR3 length is 14 residues. This sample is drawn from a study of control samples from healthy donors and cancer patients. The repertoire was sequenced with immunoSEQ multiplex PCR; TCRdb's copy has only in-frame clones and lacks some. The sample lists some 130,000 clones, about nine tenths seen once, with around 6% in the top ten. What was sequenced was blood. This chain links TRBV2 with TRBJ1-2, with 8 bases identical to TRBD1. The sequence was obtained from a man aged 18 to 29 in good health. Here the CDR3 reads CASRYRGTNYGYTF. The CDR3 DNA reads as TGTGCCAGCAGATACAGGGGGACTAACTATGGCTACACCTTC.